A single sample gave rise to the 23 T cell receptor beta chains below, sequenced in a study of blood T cell repertoires in COVID-19. The data were produced by immunoSEQ multiplex PCR, yet TCRdb's version contains in-frame clones alone and is incomplete. The sample lists about 240,000 clones, around four fifths occurring once. The specimen was peripheral blood. Receptors originate from a woman aged 55-70 years with active or convalescent COVID-19.

The chain has TRBV7-3 and TRBJ2-6, with 14 bases identical to TRBD2. J lost 4 bases, V lost 6 bases, and 11 bases had no gene match. CDR1 and CDR2 from the germline V gene are SGHTA and FQGTGA. The CDR3 consists of 19 residues. CDR3 residues: CASSFRPGLAGEGANVLTF. The CDR3 DNA reads as TGTGCCAGCAGTTTTAGGCCGGGACTAGCGGGGGAAGGGGCCAACGTCCTGACTTTC.

V usage is TRBV9 and J usage is TRBJ1-4; tentatively, D is TRBD1 (6 bases). Per germline, CDR1 SGDLS and CDR2 YYNGEE. V dropped 2 bases and J dropped 2 bases, with 10 bases sitting between them. The length of the CDR3 is 15 residues. CDR3: CASSVRGGTNEKLFF. In DNA, the CDR3 is TGTGCCAGCAGCGTGAGGGGGGGTACTAATGAAAAACTGTTTTTT.

This clone has only one observation. The rearrangement joins TRBV25-1 to TRBJ2-1, with 8 bases that match TRBD2. V lost 0 bases and J lost 5; bases outside the gene matches: 3. This CDR3 is 15 amino acids long. The germline CDR1 and CDR2 sequences are MGHDK and SYGVNS. CDR3 coding DNA: TGTGCCAGCAGTGAATATGGTAGCGGGGACAATGAGCAGTTCTTC. Protein: CASSEYGSGDNEQFF.

This sequence joins TRBV11-3 and TRBJ2-7; 9 bases are a match to TRBD2. Germline assignment: CDR1 SGHNT and CDR2 YENEEA. The V segment lost 5 bases and the J segment 2 bases; nucleotides outside the gene matches: 1. The CDR3 spans 13 residues. The CDR3 here is CASSPSGAYEQYF. CDR3 DNA sequence: TGTGCCAGCAGCCCTAGCGGGGCCTACGAGCAGTACTTC. Drawing the rest from reference TRBV11-3 and TRBJ2-7, the complete variable domain is EAGVVQSPRYKIIEKKQPVAFWCNPISGHNTLYWYLQNLGQGPELLIRYENEEAVDDSQLPKDRFSAERLKGVDSTLKIQPAELGDSAVYLCASSPSGAYEQYFGPGTRLTVT.

The chain uses TRBV30 and TRBJ1-5; no definite D call. Germline V lookup: CDR1 GTSNPN, CDR2 SVGIG (reference sequence). Trimming shortened V by 3 bases and J by 7 bases, and 10 bases separated the two germline ends. This CDR3 region has 12 residues. The CDR3: CAWSLRGQPQHF. The CDR3 bases are TGTGCCTGGAGCCTACGGGGACAGCCCCAGCATTTT.

The V call is TRBV7-9, the J call TRBJ1-3; 8 bases are shared with TRBD1. CDR1 SEHNR and CDR2 FQNEAQ come from the germline V gene (reference sequence). The CDR3 is 17 amino acids. The J segment lost 0 bases and the V segment lost 2 bases, leaving 6 bases of the junction unmatched. Written as DNA, the CDR3 is TGTGCCAGCAGCTTATTCACAGGGGGACTCTCTGGAAACACCATATATTTT. This gives the protein CASSLFTGGLSGNTIYF. Using reference TRBV7-9 and TRBJ1-3 for the parts outside the CDR3, the full variable domain is DTGVSQNPRHKITKRGQNVTFRCDPISEHNRLYWYRQTLGQGPEFLTYFQNEAQLEKSRLLSDRFSAERPKGSFSTLEIQRTEQGDSAMYLCASSLFTGGLSGNTIYFGEGSWLTVV.

The CDR3 is CASSVDPTTGNTIYF. The CDR3 nucleotides are TGTGCCAGCAGCGTAGATCCGACAACTGGAAACACCATATATTTT. The rearrangement uses TRBV9 and TRBJ1-3; D not resolved. The V end was cut by 0 bases, the J end by 2 bases, with 9 bases between. Germline V gives CDR1 SGDLS, CDR2 YYNGEE. CDR3 length: 15 amino acids.

The V gene is TRBV30, the J gene TRBJ1-1; tentatively, D is TRBD1 (5 bases). Per the germline V gene, CDR1 is GTSNPN and CDR2 is SVGIG (reference sequence). The CDR3 contains 13 residues. Trimming stripped 6 bases from V and 4 bases from J, with 15 bases between. The CDR3 nucleotides read TGTGCCTGTCACCGGGGGGGGAGCACTGAAGCTTTCTTT. This translates into CACHRGGSTEAFF.

The sample holds a few counts of this clone. The CDR3 sequence is CASSTWTGHRNEQFF. As DNA, the CDR3 is TGTGCCAGTAGTACCTGGACAGGGCACCGCAATGAGCAGTTCTTC. The V gene is TRBV19, the J gene TRBJ2-1; 8 bases are a match to TRBD1. Trimming cost V 4 bases and J 6 bases; bases outside gene matches: 8. The CDR3 runs 15 residues. The germline CDR1 and CDR2 sequences are LNHDA and SQIVND (reference sequence).

The CDR3 DNA is TGTGCCAGCAGTTCCTCGGGACAATACAATGAGCAGTTCTTC. Protein product: CASSSSGQYNEQFF. J is TRBJ2-1 and V is TRBV6-5, with D maybe TRBD1 (6 bases). The CDR3 length is 14 residues. Deletions cut 4 bases from V and 4 bases from J, with 11 bases between. Germline CDR1 is MNHEY and CDR2 is SVGAGI.

In regard to this clone: Other DNA sequences of this sample code for an identical CDR3. The rearrangement uses TRBV4-1 and TRBJ1-4, with 7 nucleotides matching TRBD1. The J segment lost 5 bases and the V segment lost 2 bases, leaving 2 bases of the junction unmatched. The CDR3 spans 14 residues. In germline, CDR1 is MGHRA, CDR2 YSYEKL. For the CDR3, the DNA is TGCGCCAGCAGCCAATTGACAGGGAATGAAAAACTGTTTTTT. As protein: CASSQLTGNEKLFF.

The chain combines TRBV27 with TRBJ1-6; the match to TRBD1 covers 8 bases. This CDR3 has 16 residues. Germline V lookup: CDR1 MNHEY, CDR2 SMNVEV (reference sequence). The junction had 9 bases not matched to a gene; V was cut back by 5 bases and J by 6 bases. Here the CDR3 DNA reads TGTGCCAGCAGTCACGGACAGGGTGCGGGTAATTCACCCCTCCACTTT. Protein sequence: CASSHGQGAGNSPLHF.

The chain is built from TRBV11-2 and TRBJ2-4; D possibly corresponds to TRBD2 (7 bases). The CDR3 loop spans 17 amino acids. Trimming took off 5 bases at V and 3 bases at J, with 20 bases between the two ends. The germline V gene has CDR1 SGHAT and CDR2 FQNNGV. This chain's CDR3 is CASSDPGGPRGKNIQYF. The CDR3 DNA reads as TGTGCCAGCAGCGACCCCGGGGGGCCCCGGGGCAAAAACATTCAGTACTTC.

This clone is a singleton in its sample. The genes are TRBV12-3 or TRBV12-4 and TRBJ1-1; 10 bases are shared with TRBD1. V lost 4 bases to trimming and J lost 8 bases; unmatched junction nucleotides: 1. The CDR3 runs 12 residues. In nucleotides, the CDR3 is TGTGCCAGCAGTTCGGGACAGGGGGAAGCTTTCTTT. Its translation: CASSSGQGEAFF.

The chain combines TRBV11-2 with TRBJ2-1; TRBD2 matches at 10 bases. The CDR3 contains 16 residues. The V segment lost 6 bases and the J segment 0 bases; nucleotides outside the gene matches: 5. Germline CDR1 SGHAT, CDR2 FQNNGV. For the CDR3, the DNA is TGTGCCAGCAGGGTAGCGGGGGGCCCCTCCTACAATGAGCAGTTCTTC. Amino acid sequence: CASRVAGGPSYNEQFF.

The chain combines TRBV25-1 with TRBJ1-3, with D possibly being TRBD1 (5 bases). V lost 6 bases and J lost 0, with 18 bases in between. Germline CDR1 is MGHDK and CDR2 is SYGVNS. The CDR3 is made up of 17 amino acids. DNA for the CDR3: TGTGCCAGCAGGCCCCCTGGGGGGACCCACTCTGGAAACACCATATATTTT. The encoded protein is CASRPPGGTHSGNTIYF.

The gene calls are TRBV27 and TRBJ1-6; D is possibly TRBD1 (5 bases). CDR3 length: 15 residues. Trimming pared 6 bases from V and 8 bases from J, leaving 17 bases between. From germline, CDR1 is MNHEY and CDR2 SMNVEV (reference sequence). The CDR3 loop is CASRLQGFSDSPLHF. The CDR3 coding sequence is TGTGCCAGCAGACTCCAGGGTTTTTCCGATTCACCCCTCCACTTT.

This sequence joins TRBV27 and TRBJ1-6; 7 bases match TRBD1. CDR1 is MNHEY and CDR2 is SMNVEV in the germline V gene (reference sequence). This CDR3 is 14 amino acids long. Trimming at V came to 9 bases and at J to 7 bases, leaving 9 bases not matched to a gene. CDR3 in DNA: TGTGCCAGGATAGAGGGGACAGAGAATTCACCCCTCCACTTT. Amino acid sequence: CARIEGTENSPLHF.

The CDR3 region has the DNA TGTGCCAGTAGGGGGACAGGGGGTTTCACTGAAGCTTTCTTT. This gives the protein CASRGTGGFTEAFF. The chain employs TRBV19 and TRBJ1-1, with 11 bases lining up with TRBD1. The junction had 4 bases not matched to a gene; V was cut back by 6 bases and J by 4 bases. There are 14 residues in the CDR3. Germline V gene data show CDR1 as LNHDA and CDR2 as SQIVND (reference sequence).

This clone was observed once. The chain uses TRBV19 and TRBJ1-1; 7 nucleotides align to TRBD1. This CDR3 has 13 amino acids. V was clipped by 6 bases and J by 5 bases; unmatched bases: 6. The germline V gene encodes CDR1 LNHDA and CDR2 SQIVND (reference sequence). Written as DNA, the CDR3 is TGTGCCAGTAGACTTGGACAGGTGACTGAAGCTTTCTTT. Amino acids: CASRLGQVTEAFF.

The chain uses TRBV10-3 and TRBJ2-5, with 10 positions matching TRBD2. Germline values: CDR1 ENHRY, CDR2 SYGVKD. The V segment lost 5 bases and the J segment 4 bases; nucleotides outside the gene matches: 7. The CDR3 is 15 residues long. The CDR3 DNA reads as TGTGCCATCAGTTCCAGCGGGGGGGTACGAGAGACCCAGTACTTC. It specifies CAISSSGGVRETQYF.

This chain connects TRBV5-6 to TRBJ2-7; D is perhaps TRBD1 (6 bases). Trimming took 2 bases from V and 3 from J, leaving 15 bases between them. This CDR3 region has 15 residues. The germline V gene has CDR1 SGHDT and CDR2 YYEEEE. The CDR3 loop is CASSFSGVRGYEQYF. CDR3 in DNA: TGTGCCAGCAGCTTCTCAGGTGTCAGGGGCTACGAGCAGTACTTC.

This clone showed up just a few times. The chain couples TRBV28 to TRBJ1-4; D remains unclear. Per the germline V gene, CDR1 is MDHEN and CDR2 is SYDVKM. The ends were cut back, 6 bases at V and 12 bases at J, with 11 bases in the middle. This CDR3 is built from 11 residues. The CDR3 spells CASSDRRELFF. The CDR3 region has the DNA TGTGCCAGCAGCGATCGGAGGGAACTGTTTTTT.